This TCR beta chain was retrieved from a study of T cell repertoires in cytomegalovirus infection. This clonotype was counted a few times. Its antigen is still unknown. TCRdb ran MiXCR on the reads and lists one entry per CDR3 protein. The sample has 560,000 or so distinct CDR3 sequences, 16% seen once; the top ten hold roughly a quarter. Study conclusions and caveats: The ex vivo response showed dominance by HLA-C-restricted CMV-specific TCR beta clonotypes.

Unmatched junction bases numbered 12, after V lost 2 bases and J lost 8 bases. This CDR3 has 16 residues. Germline V gives CDR1 SGHTA, CDR2 FQGTGA. The receptor was derived from a human donor in good health (CMV status not recorded). Some clones in this sample may be carry-over from other donors' samples. The specimen sequenced was CD8+ T cells from PBMCs. This chain links TRBV7-3 with TRBJ2-1, with 7 bases matching TRBD2. The chain's CDR3 is CASSLELTSPWDEQFF. CDR3 in DNA: TGTGCCAGCAGCTTAGAATTGACTAGCCCGTGGGATGAGCAGTTCTTC.